This T cell receptor beta chain was captured in a study of blood T cell repertoires in COVID-19. This table comes from immunoSEQ multiplex PCR, and its TCRdb copy is limited to in-frame clones, with some not included. Seen here are 200,000 or so clones, 84% observed once, and the top ten hold 7.5%. The V end was cut by 10 bases, the J end by 7 bases, with 19 bases between. Germline CDR1 and CDR2: MNHEY and SMNVEV (reference sequence). This CDR3 comprises 14 residues. The specimen was PBMCs or T cells enriched from blood (not recorded which). This TCR was sampled from a man aged 40-50 years who had recovered from COVID-19. This chain links TRBV27 with TRBJ1-4; D may be TRBD1 (5 bases). CDR3 sequence reads: CATSSAGGGEKLFF. CDR3 nucleotides: TGTGCCACCTCCTCGGCTGGGGGGGGTGAAAAACTGTTTTTT. Complete variable domain (other parts from reference TRBV27 and TRBJ1-4): EAQVTQNPRYLITVTGKKLTVTCSQNMNHEYMSWYRQDPGLGLRQIYYSMNVEVTDKGDVPEGYKVSRKEKRNFPLILESPSPNQTSLYFCATSSAGGGEKLFFGSGTQLSVL.